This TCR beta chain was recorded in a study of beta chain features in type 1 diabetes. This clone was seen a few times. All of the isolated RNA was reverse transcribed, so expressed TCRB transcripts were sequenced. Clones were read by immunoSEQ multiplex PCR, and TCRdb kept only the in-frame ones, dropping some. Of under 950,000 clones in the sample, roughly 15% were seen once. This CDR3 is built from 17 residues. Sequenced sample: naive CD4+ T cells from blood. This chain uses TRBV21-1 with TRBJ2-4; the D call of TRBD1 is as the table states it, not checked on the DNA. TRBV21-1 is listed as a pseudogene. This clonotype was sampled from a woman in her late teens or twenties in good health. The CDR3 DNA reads TGTGCCAGCAGCAAAGGTGGACAGGCTCTAGCCAAAAACATTCAGTACTTC. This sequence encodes CASSKGGQALAKNIQYF.